This is a list of T cell receptor beta chains from one sample in a study of sequential checkpoint blockade in melanoma. This table comes from immunoSEQ multiplex PCR, and its TCRdb copy is limited to in-frame clones, with some not included. Of about 3,600 clones listed, more than 55% were seen once; the top ten hold 60% to 75%. This specimen was CD8+ T cells sorted from blood (inferred from file names), taken from a patient given nivolumab and ipilimumab in sequence. The receptors come from a human donor with melanoma. CDR3s include the opening cysteine and the closing phenylalanine or tryptophan. The order of the fields is clone size, V gene, J gene, D gene, CDR3 length, CDR3 protein, CDR3 DNA. The D gene is left open where the match is weak. Part of the rows lack a size; the others show once, few, many or a class for expanded clones.

clone size: -; V gene: TRBV7-8; J gene: TRBJ2-7; D gene: -; CDR3 length: 14; CDR3 protein: CASSLGGGTYEQYF; CDR3 DNA: TGTGCCAGCAGCTTGGGGGGGGGCACCTACGAGCAGTACTTC
clone size: -; V gene: TRBV13; J gene: TRBJ1-1; D gene: -; CDR3 length: 12; CDR3 protein: CASSLPVTEAFF; CDR3 DNA: TGTGCCAGCAGCTTACCAGTCACTGAAGCTTTCTTT
clone size: -; V gene: TRBV28; J gene: TRBJ2-7; D gene: -; CDR3 length: 12; CDR3 protein: CASSFSTYEQYF; CDR3 DNA: TGTGCCAGCAGCTTCAGTACCTACGAGCAGTACTTC
clone size: -; V gene: TRBV9; J gene: TRBJ1-4; D gene: TRBD1; CDR3 length: 15; CDR3 protein: CASSAGTGEIEKLFF; CDR3 DNA: TGTGCCAGCAGCGCTGGGACAGGGGAAATTGAAAAACTGTTTTTT
clone size: -; V gene: TRBV15; J gene: TRBJ2-4; D gene: TRBD1; CDR3 length: 15; CDR3 protein: CATSRDKRTGGLQYF; CDR3 DNA: TGTGCCACCAGCAGAGATAAGAGGACAGGGGGCCTTCAGTACTTC
clone size: -; V gene: TRBV23-1; J gene: TRBJ2-7; D gene: -; CDR3 length: 14; CDR3 protein: CASSRPTPSYEQYF; CDR3 DNA: TGCGCCAGCAGTCGCCCGACACCCTCCTACGAGCAGTACTTC
clone size: -; V gene: TRBV28; J gene: TRBJ2-3; D gene: TRBD2; CDR3 length: 19; CDR3 protein: CASSPRPSGRATSTDTQYF; CDR3 DNA: TGTGCCAGCAGTCCCCGCCCAAGCGGGAGGGCAACCAGCACAGATACGCAGTATTTT
clone size: -; V gene: TRBV2; J gene: TRBJ1-2; D gene: -; CDR3 length: 17; CDR3 protein: CASSGQTDRNFNYGYTF; CDR3 DNA: TGTGCCAGCAGCGGCCAAACCGACAGGAATTTCAACTATGGCTACACCTTC
clone size: -; V gene: TRBV6-5; J gene: TRBJ2-7; D gene: TRBD2; CDR3 length: 16; CDR3 protein: CASSYGPSGGSYEQYF; CDR3 DNA: TGTGCCAGCAGTTACGGGCCTAGCGGGGGATCCTACGAGCAGTACTTC
clone size: medium-sized; V gene: TRBV19; J gene: TRBJ2-2; D gene: -; CDR3 length: 16; CDR3 protein: CATTIGGTANTGELFF; CDR3 DNA: TGTGCCACTACCATAGGGGGGACAGCGAACACCGGGGAGCTGTTTTTT
clone size: -; V gene: TRBV28; J gene: TRBJ1-5; D gene: TRBD1; CDR3 length: 15; CDR3 protein: CASSFITGGYQPQHF; CDR3 DNA: TGTGCCAGCAGTTTCATAACAGGGGGATATCAGCCCCAGCATTTT
clone size: -; V gene: TRBV27; J gene: TRBJ1-6; D gene: TRBD1; CDR3 length: 17; CDR3 protein: CASRITNRGLLNSPLHF; CDR3 DNA: TGTGCCAGCAGAATTACTAACAGGGGCCTACTGAATTCACCCCTCCACTTT
clone size: -; V gene: TRBV9; J gene: TRBJ2-1; D gene: TRBD1; CDR3 length: 14; CDR3 protein: CASSDRGPYNEQFF; CDR3 DNA: TGTGCCAGCAGCGACAGGGGGCCATACAATGAGCAGTTCTTC
clone size: -; V gene: TRBV5-1; J gene: TRBJ2-7; D gene: TRBD2; CDR3 length: 14; CDR3 protein: CASSTSGSFYEQYF; CDR3 DNA: TGCGCCAGCTCGACTAGCGGGAGTTTTTACGAGCAGTACTTC
clone size: -; V gene: TRBV12-5; J gene: TRBJ2-7; D gene: -; CDR3 length: 15; CDR3 protein: CASGFHQDGSYEQYF; CDR3 DNA: TGTGCTAGTGGTTTTCACCAGGACGGGAGTTACGAGCAGTACTTC
clone size: -; V gene: TRBV5-5; J gene: TRBJ2-1; D gene: -; CDR3 length: 15; CDR3 protein: CASSQDKRDTNEQFF; CDR3 DNA: TGCGCCAGCAGCCAAGATAAGAGGGACACAAATGAGCAGTTCTTC
clone size: few; V gene: TRBV28; J gene: TRBJ1-6; D gene: -; CDR3 length: 13; CDR3 protein: CASSLSIGSPLHF; CDR3 DNA: TGTGCCAGCAGTTTATCAATCGGGTCACCCCTCCACTTT
clone size: -; V gene: TRBV15; J gene: TRBJ1-2; D gene: -; CDR3 length: 15; CDR3 protein: CATSRVGGAFGGYTF; CDR3 DNA: TGTGCCACCAGCAGGGTGGGAGGGGCCTTTGGTGGCTACACCTTC
clone size: few; V gene: TRBV4-2; J gene: TRBJ1-1; D gene: -; CDR3 length: 15; CDR3 protein: CASSQVWDGGTEAFF; CDR3 DNA: TGTGCCAGCAGCCAAGTTTGGGATGGAGGCACTGAAGCTTTCTTT
clone size: -; V gene: TRBV7-6; J gene: TRBJ2-7; D gene: TRBD1; CDR3 length: 16; CDR3 protein: CASSQDSWAGGYEQYF; CDR3 DNA: TGTGCCAGCAGCCAAGATTCGTGGGCAGGGGGCTACGAGCAGTACTTC
clone size: -; V gene: TRBV4-2; J gene: TRBJ2-3; D gene: TRBD1; CDR3 length: 16; CDR3 protein: CASSQDDRVGTDTQYF; CDR3 DNA: TGTGCCAGCAGCCAAGACGACAGGGTGGGCACAGATACGCAGTATTTT
clone size: -; V gene: TRBV6-5; J gene: TRBJ2-7; D gene: -; CDR3 length: 13; CDR3 protein: CASNPAGRNEQYF; CDR3 DNA: TGTGCCAGCAACCCGGCAGGCCGTAACGAGCAGTACTTC
clone size: few; V gene: TRBV18; J gene: TRBJ2-2; D gene: -; CDR3 length: 15; CDR3 protein: CASSPTGTLSGELFF; CDR3 DNA: TGTGCCAGCTCTCCAACAGGCACTTTATCCGGGGAGCTGTTTTTT
clone size: -; V gene: TRBV9; J gene: TRBJ2-1; D gene: TRBD2; CDR3 length: 16; CDR3 protein: CASSVEPGGTYNEQFF; CDR3 DNA: TGTGCCAGCAGCGTAGAACCGGGAGGAACCTACAATGAGCAGTTCTTC
clone size: -; V gene: TRBV9; J gene: TRBJ2-1; D gene: -; CDR3 length: 15; CDR3 protein: CASSQGSSGTNEQFF; CDR3 DNA: TGTGCCAGCAGCCAAGGGTCCTCGGGAACCAATGAGCAGTTCTTC
clone size: once; V gene: TRBV29-1; J gene: TRBJ2-3; D gene: -; CDR3 length: 14; CDR3 protein: CSVGGSDPVDTQYF; CDR3 DNA: TGCAGCGTAGGCGGTAGCGACCCGGTGGATACGCAGTATTTT
clone size: once; V gene: TRBV4-1; J gene: TRBJ1-1; D gene: -; CDR3 length: 18; CDR3 protein: CASSQFPRFGGGGTEAFF; CDR3 DNA: TGCGCCAGCAGCCAATTCCCCAGGTTTGGGGGGGGAGGGACTGAAGCTTTCTTT
clone size: -; V gene: TRBV27; J gene: TRBJ1-2; D gene: TRBD1; CDR3 length: 17; CDR3 protein: CSSSSDRRGPSNYCYTF; CDR3 DNA: TGTTCCAGCAGTTCGGACAGGAGGGGACCCTCGAACTATTGCTACACCTTC
clone size: -; V gene: TRBV4-2; J gene: TRBJ2-3; D gene: -; CDR3 length: 16; CDR3 protein: CASSQDRGSGADTQYF; CDR3 DNA: TGTGCCAGCAGCCAAGACCGGGGTAGCGGTGCAGATACGCAGTATTTT
clone size: few; V gene: TRBV11-3; J gene: TRBJ2-2; D gene: -; CDR3 length: 15; CDR3 protein: CASSSYAAATGELFF; CDR3 DNA: TGTGCCAGCAGCTCCTACGCAGCGGCCACCGGGGAGCTGTTTTTT
clone size: -; V gene: TRBV7-3; J gene: TRBJ2-5; D gene: TRBD1; CDR3 length: 17; CDR3 protein: CASSFPGQGGGQETQYF; CDR3 DNA: TGTGCCAGCAGCTTCCCGGGACAGGGAGGAGGTCAAGAGACCCAGTACTTC
clone size: -; V gene: TRBV7-9; J gene: TRBJ2-1; D gene: TRBD1; CDR3 length: 16; CDR3 protein: CASSPKPGQRLNEQFF; CDR3 DNA: TGTGCCAGCAGTCCAAAGCCGGGACAGAGATTGAATGAGCAGTTCTTC
clone size: -; V gene: TRBV19; J gene: TRBJ2-1; D gene: TRBD2; CDR3 length: 16; CDR3 protein: CASSLLAGVFGEEQFF; CDR3 DNA: TGTGCCAGTAGCCTATTAGCGGGAGTTTTTGGGGAAGAGCAGTTCTTC
clone size: -; V gene: TRBV4-3; J gene: TRBJ2-1; D gene: -; CDR3 length: 14; CDR3 protein: CASSQDGPYNEQFF; CDR3 DNA: TGCGCCAGCAGCCAAGATGGGCCCTACAATGAGCAGTTCTTC
clone size: -; V gene: TRBV4-2; J gene: TRBJ2-1; D gene: TRBD2; CDR3 length: 16; CDR3 protein: CASSQDGLAGGNEQFF; CDR3 DNA: TGTGCCAGCAGCCAAGATGGACTAGCGGGGGGCAATGAGCAGTTCTTC
clone size: few; V gene: TRBV19; J gene: TRBJ2-3; D gene: TRBD2; CDR3 length: 16; CDR3 protein: CASSPGTSGFTDTQYF; CDR3 DNA: TGTGCCAGTAGTCCGGGGACTAGCGGATTCACAGATACGCAGTATTTT
clone size: few; V gene: TRBV7-9; J gene: TRBJ2-2; D gene: TRBD2; CDR3 length: 17; CDR3 protein: CASSRSTTSGRLGELFF; CDR3 DNA: TGTGCCAGCAGCCGAAGCACGACTAGCGGGAGGTTGGGGGAGCTGTTTTTT
clone size: once; V gene: TRBV30; J gene: TRBJ1-3; D gene: -; CDR3 length: 11; CDR3 protein: CAWSVLRTIYF; CDR3 DNA: TGTGCCTGGAGTGTACTCCGGACCATATATTTT
clone size: few; V gene: TRBV5-1; J gene: TRBJ1-2; D gene: TRBD1; CDR3 length: 12; CDR3 protein: CASSLAGGGYTF; CDR3 DNA: TGCGCCAGCAGCTTGGCAGGGGGGGGCTACACCTTC
clone size: -; V gene: TRBV6-5; J gene: TRBJ2-7; D gene: -; CDR3 length: 13; CDR3 protein: CASSYSRDYEQYF; CDR3 DNA: TGTGCCAGCAGTTACTCGAGGGACTACGAGCAGTACTTC
clone size: -; V gene: TRBV6-1; J gene: TRBJ2-3; D gene: TRBD2; CDR3 length: 17; CDR3 protein: CASSAVTSGSGTDTQYF; CDR3 DNA: TGTGCCAGCAGTGCCGTGACTAGCGGGAGTGGCACAGATACGCAGTATTTT
clone size: -; V gene: TRBV7-9; J gene: TRBJ2-7; D gene: TRBD2; CDR3 length: 17; CDR3 protein: CASSLRGASGRANEQYF; CDR3 DNA: TGTGCCAGCAGCTTAAGGGGGGCTAGCGGGAGAGCCAACGAGCAGTACTTC
clone size: -; V gene: TRBV4-1; J gene: TRBJ2-7; D gene: -; CDR3 length: 14; CDR3 protein: CASSLNRNSYEQYF; CDR3 DNA: TGCGCCAGCAGCCTGAACAGGAATTCCTACGAGCAGTACTTC
clone size: -; V gene: TRBV27; J gene: TRBJ2-7; D gene: -; CDR3 length: 12; CDR3 protein: CASSFSSYEQYF; CDR3 DNA: TGTGCCAGCAGTTTCAGCTCCTACGAGCAGTACTTC
clone size: few; V gene: TRBV5-1; J gene: TRBJ1-1; D gene: -; CDR3 length: 13; CDR3 protein: CASSPGVGTEAFF; CDR3 DNA: TGCGCCAGCAGCCCGGGGGTGGGCACTGAAGCTTTCTTT
clone size: -; V gene: TRBV4-2; J gene: TRBJ2-3; D gene: -; CDR3 length: 15; CDR3 protein: CASSQDRTGTDTQYF; CDR3 DNA: TGTGCCAGCAGCCAAGATCGGACAGGCACAGATACGCAGTATTTT
clone size: -; V gene: TRBV6-5; J gene: TRBJ2-3; D gene: -; CDR3 length: 14; CDR3 protein: CASSSPHSTDTQYF; CDR3 DNA: TGTGCCAGCAGTTCCCCCCATAGCACAGATACGCAGTATTTT
clone size: few; V gene: TRBV7-8; J gene: TRBJ2-1; D gene: TRBD1; CDR3 length: 14; CDR3 protein: CASSLTQGADEQFF; CDR3 DNA: TGTGCCAGCAGCCTTACACAGGGGGCCGATGAGCAGTTCTTC
clone size: -; V gene: TRBV13; J gene: TRBJ2-7; D gene: -; CDR3 length: 14; CDR3 protein: CASSQGISSYEQYF; CDR3 DNA: TGTGCCAGCAGCCAGGGAATTTCCTCCTACGAGCAGTACTTC
clone size: few; V gene: TRBV19; J gene: TRBJ1-1; D gene: -; CDR3 length: 14; CDR3 protein: CASSIGAGNTEAFF; CDR3 DNA: TGTGCCAGTAGTATTGGGGCCGGGAACACTGAAGCTTTCTTT
clone size: -; V gene: TRBV4-3; J gene: TRBJ1-2; D gene: TRBD1; CDR3 length: 15; CDR3 protein: CASSQEDRGSEGYTF; CDR3 DNA: TGCGCCAGCAGCCAAGAGGACAGGGGGTCGGAGGGCTACACCTTC
clone size: once; V gene: TRBV6-1; J gene: TRBJ2-7; D gene: TRBD2; CDR3 length: 15; CDR3 protein: CASSSLAGKAYEQYF; CDR3 DNA: TGTGCCAGCAGTTCTCTAGCGGGAAAAGCCTACGAGCAGTACTTC
clone size: -; V gene: TRBV5-1; J gene: TRBJ2-7; D gene: TRBD1; CDR3 length: 14; CDR3 protein: CASSLGTGGYEQYF; CDR3 DNA: TGCGCCAGCAGCTTGGGGACAGGCGGCTACGAGCAGTACTTC
clone size: -; V gene: TRBV5-8; J gene: TRBJ2-1; D gene: TRBD1; CDR3 length: 15; CDR3 protein: CASSTRTGEPNEQFF; CDR3 DNA: TGTGCCAGCAGCACCAGGACAGGGGAGCCCAATGAGCAGTTCTTC
clone size: -; V gene: TRBV4-1; J gene: TRBJ2-7; D gene: -; CDR3 length: 14; CDR3 protein: CASSQETQPYEQYF; CDR3 DNA: TGCGCCAGCAGCCAGGAGACTCAGCCCTACGAGCAGTACTTC
clone size: few; V gene: TRBV28; J gene: TRBJ2-7; D gene: TRBD1; CDR3 length: 14; CDR3 protein: CASSSDRGRWEQYF; CDR3 DNA: TGTGCCAGCAGTTCCGACAGGGGGCGATGGGAGCAGTACTTC
clone size: -; V gene: TRBV7-2; J gene: TRBJ2-1; D gene: -; CDR3 length: 14; CDR3 protein: CASSLGAFGNEQFF; CDR3 DNA: TGTGCCAGCAGCTTAGGGGCCTTCGGCAATGAGCAGTTCTTC
clone size: -; V gene: TRBV18; J gene: TRBJ2-1; D gene: TRBD1; CDR3 length: 16; CDR3 protein: CASSPGTASSYNEQFF; CDR3 DNA: TGTGCCAGCTCACCTGGGACAGCCAGCTCCTACAATGAGCAGTTCTTC
clone size: -; V gene: TRBV2; J gene: TRBJ1-3; D gene: -; CDR3 length: 16; CDR3 protein: CASSDFQGSTGNTIYF; CDR3 DNA: TGTGCCAGCAGTGATTTCCAGGGGTCCACCGGAAACACCATATATTTT
clone size: -; V gene: TRBV27; J gene: TRBJ2-1; D gene: TRBD2; CDR3 length: 15; CDR3 protein: CASSRTSGSYNEQFF; CDR3 DNA: TGTGCCAGCAGTAGGACTAGCGGCTCGTACAATGAGCAGTTCTTC